The rows below give T cell receptor beta chains drawn from one sample of a study of cytomegalovirus exposure and HLA in healthy donors. Profiled with immunoSEQ multiplex PCR; TCRdb holds only in-frame clones, not every one. Here the sample spans tens of thousands of clones, approximately 81% being singletons. The sequenced sample was PBMCs. The receptors derive from a woman aged 30 to 39 in good health and CMV-seronegative. The CDR3 runs from the conserved cysteine through the conserved F or W. The D gene is left open where the match is weak. Some rows mark clone size as missing; the rest say once, few, many or name a class of expanded clone.

CDR3 length | J gene | clone size | D gene | V gene | CDR3 protein | CDR3 DNA
16 | TRBJ1-1 | - | - | TRBV28 | CASSLWGIPGTIEAFF | TGTGCCAGCAGTTTATGGGGAATTCCGGGAACCATTGAAGCTTTCTTT
15 | TRBJ2-1 | - | - | TRBV5-8 | CASSLVGVSYNEQFF | TGTGCCAGCAGCTTGGTCGGGGTCTCCTACAATGAGCAGTTCTTC
17 | TRBJ2-2 | - | TRBD1 | TRBV5-4 | CASSLGHRGSNTGELFF | TGTGCCAGCAGCTTGGGCCACAGGGGATCGAACACCGGGGAGCTGTTTTTT
15 | TRBJ1-6 | medium-sized | - | TRBV9 | CASSSRGGSNSPLHF | TGTGCCAGCAGCTCAAGAGGAGGGTCCAATTCACCCCTCCACTTT
14 | TRBJ2-7 | - | - | TRBV19 | CASSIRGAAYEQYF | TGTGCCAGTAGTATTCGGGGGGCTGCCTACGAGCAGTACTTC
16 | TRBJ1-1 | - | TRBD1 | TRBV19 | CASSLTGGAKTTEAFF | TGTGCCAGTAGTTTGACAGGGGGCGCAAAGACCACTGAAGCTTTCTTT
15 | TRBJ1-4 | - | - | TRBV29-1 | CSVNGGSGGSEKLFF | TGCAGCGTTAACGGGGGGTCCGGCGGTAGTGAAAAACTGTTTTTT
14 | TRBJ2-3 | few | - | TRBV4-1 | CASSPPQGTDTQYF | TGCGCCAGCAGCCCTCCCCAGGGCACAGATACGCAGTATTTT
15 | TRBJ2-4 | - | - | TRBV7-9 | CASSLAGTQKNIQYF | TGTGCCAGCAGCTTAGCCGGGACACAAAAAAACATTCAGTACTTC
10 | TRBJ2-7 | - | - | TRBV29-1 | CSVGSYEQYF | TGCAGCGTTGGCAGCTACGAGCAGTACTTC
16 | TRBJ2-6 | - | - | TRBV11-2 | CASSLDRGAGANVLTF | TGTGCCAGCAGCTTAGACAGGGGGGCTGGAGCCAACGTCCTGACTTTC
14 | TRBJ2-3 | few | TRBD2 | TRBV6-4 | CASSEAGEADTQYF | TGTGCCAGCAGTGAAGCGGGGGAAGCAGATACGCAGTATTTT
13 | TRBJ1-2 | few | - | TRBV28 | CASSLGGTSGYTF | TGTGCCAGCAGTTTGGGGGGAACCTCTGGCTACACCTTC
14 | TRBJ1-2 | - | - | TRBV19 | CASSIRQINYGYTF | TGTGCCAGTAGTATTCGCCAGATCAACTATGGCTACACCTTC
16 | TRBJ1-4 | - | - | TRBV5-6 | CASSDPTTGHNEKLFF | TGTGCCAGCAGTGACCCCACTACAGGACATAATGAAAAACTGTTTTTT
14 | TRBJ2-7 | - | TRBD2 | TRBV5-1 | CASMEERGSYEQYF | TGCGCCAGCATGGAGGAGCGGGGGTCCTACGAGCAGTACTTC
16 | TRBJ1-1 | few | - | TRBV4-1 | CASSPSVLPFNTEAFF | TGCGCCAGCAGCCCCTCGGTTCTGCCCTTCAACACTGAAGCTTTCTTT
14 | TRBJ2-1 | - | TRBD2 | TRBV5-4 | CASSLGGGADEQFF | TGTGCCAGCAGCTTGGGCGGGGGGGCGGATGAGCAGTTCTTC
15 | TRBJ2-3 | - | - | TRBV5-1 | CASSLVAPGTDTQYF | TGCGCCAGCAGCTTGGTGGCTCCGGGGACAGATACGCAGTATTTT
13 | TRBJ2-1 | once | - | TRBV19 | CASSIGGGDEQFF | TGTGCCAGTAGTATAGGAGGAGGAGATGAGCAGTTCTTC
15 | TRBJ1-2 | - | - | TRBV19 | CASSTPDILNYGYTF | TGTGCCAGTAGTACCCCCGACATCCTTAACTATGGCTACACCTTC
16 | TRBJ1-3 | - | TRBD1 | TRBV7-9 | CASSWPRTGSGNTIYF | TGTGCCAGCAGCTGGCCCCGGACAGGGTCCGGAAACACCATATATTTT
15 | TRBJ1-5 | - | TRBD1 | TRBV19 | CASRTGAESNQPQHF | TGTGCCAGTAGGACAGGGGCGGAGAGCAATCAGCCCCAGCATTTT
16 | TRBJ1-5 | - | - | TRBV28 | CASSSPLSRVDQPQHF | TGTGCCAGCAGTTCACCCCTGAGCAGGGTGGATCAGCCCCAGCATTTT
15 | TRBJ2-7 | few | - | TRBV6-5 | CASSYSPSMTYEQYF | TGTGCCAGCAGTTACTCTCCGAGCATGACCTACGAGCAGTACTTC
15 | TRBJ2-7 | - | - | TRBV5-4 | CASSLGGQSSYEQYF | TGTGCCAGCAGCTTGGGAGGGCAGAGCTCCTACGAGCAGTACTTC
17 | TRBJ1-5 | - | - | TRBV4-3 | CASSQDWGVSSNQPQHF | TGCGCCAGCAGCCAAGATTGGGGGGTCTCGAGCAATCAGCCCCAGCATTTT
13 | TRBJ1-1 | - | - | TRBV7-2 | CASSPRGGTEAFF | TGTGCCAGCAGCCCAAGGGGTGGCACTGAAGCTTTCTTT
16 | TRBJ1-2 | - | - | TRBV7-8 | CASSSSWGREGYGYTF | TGTGCCAGCAGCTCTAGTTGGGGGCGAGAGGGCTATGGCTACACCTTC
18 | TRBJ2-1 | once | - | TRBV7-6 | CASSPTRTGGAGDNEQFF | TGTGCCAGCAGCCCTACTCGGACTGGGGGGGCAGGAGACAATGAGCAGTTCTTC
11 | TRBJ2-1 | - | - | TRBV7-8 | CASTAHNEQFF | TGTGCGTCGACAGCGCACAATGAGCAGTTCTTC
13 | TRBJ1-2 | - | - | TRBV11-2 | CASSIHPSGGYTF | TGTGCCAGCAGCATCCATCCTTCGGGTGGCTACACCTTC
16 | TRBJ1-2 | - | TRBD1 | TRBV27 | CASSLITGGLVYGYTF | TGTGCCAGCAGTTTAATTACAGGGGGCTTGGTCTATGGCTACACCTTC
13 | TRBJ2-7 | - | TRBD1 | TRBV6-1 | CATTDRLLYEQYF | TGTGCCACCACGGACAGGCTTCTCTACGAGCAGTACTTC
10 | TRBJ2-7 | - | - | TRBV18 | CASSMREQYF | TGTGCCAGCTCAATGCGAGAGCAGTACTTC
11 | TRBJ2-3 | - | - | TRBV7-8 | CASRGVDTQYF | TGTGCCAGCAGGGGAGTTGATACGCAGTATTTT
15 | TRBJ2-3 | once | TRBD1 | TRBV9 | CASSFTGDRTDTQYF | TGTGCCAGCAGCTTCACAGGGGATAGAACAGATACGCAGTATTTT
13 | TRBJ1-5 | - | TRBD1 | TRBV9 | CASSDGQAQPQHF | TGTGCCAGCAGCGACGGACAGGCCCAGCCCCAGCATTTT
15 | TRBJ1-1 | once | - | TRBV5-5 | CASSFSPAANAEAFF | TGTGCCAGCAGCTTCTCCCCGGCAGCGAACGCTGAAGCTTTCTTT
15 | TRBJ2-7 | - | TRBD2 | TRBV11-3 | CASSRGEGRIYEQYF | TGTGCCAGCAGCCGAGGGGAGGGTAGGATCTACGAGCAGTACTTC
14 | TRBJ2-7 | once | TRBD1 | TRBV28 | CASRPVGQGYEQYF | TGTGCCAGCAGACCCGTGGGACAGGGCTACGAGCAGTACTTC
14 | TRBJ2-1 | - | - | TRBV10-1 | CASSDEGAYNEQFF | TGCGCCAGCAGTGATGAGGGGGCCTACAATGAGCAGTTCTTC
12 | TRBJ2-2 | - | - | TRBV9 | CASSAVTGELFF | TGTGCCAGCAGCGCAGTTACCGGGGAGCTGTTTTTT